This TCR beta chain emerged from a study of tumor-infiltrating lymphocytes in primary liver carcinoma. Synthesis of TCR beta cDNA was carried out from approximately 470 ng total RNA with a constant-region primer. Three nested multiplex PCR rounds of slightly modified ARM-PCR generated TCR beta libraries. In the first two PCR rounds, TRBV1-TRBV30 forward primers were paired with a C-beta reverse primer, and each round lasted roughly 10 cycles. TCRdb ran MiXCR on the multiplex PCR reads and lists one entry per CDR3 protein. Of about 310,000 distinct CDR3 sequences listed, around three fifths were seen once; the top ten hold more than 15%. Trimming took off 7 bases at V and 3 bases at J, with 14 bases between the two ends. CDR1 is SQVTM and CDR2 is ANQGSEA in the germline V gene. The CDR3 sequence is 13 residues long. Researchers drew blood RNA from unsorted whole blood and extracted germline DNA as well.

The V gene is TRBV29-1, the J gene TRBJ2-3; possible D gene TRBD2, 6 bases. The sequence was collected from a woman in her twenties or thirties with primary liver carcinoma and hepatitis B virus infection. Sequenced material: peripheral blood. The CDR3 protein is CSAGTGPTDTQYF. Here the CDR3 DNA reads TGCAGCGCTGGGACTGGCCCTACAGATACGCAGTATTTT.